This entry is about one TCR beta chain. This record belongs to a study of shared clonotypes between healthy human individuals. Study details: Each donor's CD4 naive and CD4 memory cells filled three plates apiece, CD8 naive two, and CD8 memory one.

The method was immunoSEQ multiplex PCR; TCRdb's version includes in-frame clones alone and lacks a portion of them. The sample yields about 640,000 clones, about three quarters seen once. Donors were Caucasian adults residing in Nashville, Tennessee, USA. This TCR derives from a woman aged 25 to 39 in good health. The sequencing input was memory CD4+ T cells sorted from blood. Specified subset: CD45RA-negative fraction.

This CDR3 reads CASSPRLPGRPPDTQYF. As DNA, the CDR3 is TGTGCCAGCTCACCACGTCTCCCCGGGAGACCCCCAGATACGCAGTATTTT. V usage is TRBV18 and J usage is TRBJ2-3, with D perhaps TRBD2 (6 bases). Trimming removed 1 base at V and 4 bases at J, with 18 bases between. Germline V lookup: CDR1 KGHSH, CDR2 LQKENI. The length of the CDR3 is 17 residues.